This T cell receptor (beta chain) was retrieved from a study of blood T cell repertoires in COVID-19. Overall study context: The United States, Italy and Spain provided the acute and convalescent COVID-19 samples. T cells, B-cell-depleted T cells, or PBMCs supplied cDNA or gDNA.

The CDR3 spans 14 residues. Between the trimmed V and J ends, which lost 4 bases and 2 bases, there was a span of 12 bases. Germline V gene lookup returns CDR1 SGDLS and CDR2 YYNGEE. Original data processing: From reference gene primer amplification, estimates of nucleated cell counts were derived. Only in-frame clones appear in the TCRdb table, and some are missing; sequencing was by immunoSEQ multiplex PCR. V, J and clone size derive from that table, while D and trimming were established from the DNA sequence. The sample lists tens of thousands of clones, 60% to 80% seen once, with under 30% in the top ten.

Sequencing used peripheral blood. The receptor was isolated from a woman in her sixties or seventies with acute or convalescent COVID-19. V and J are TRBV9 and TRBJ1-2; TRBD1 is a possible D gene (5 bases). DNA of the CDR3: TGTGCCAGCAGCCCCCCGGGGGGGAACTATGGCTACACCTTC. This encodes CASSPPGGNYGYTF.